The following is a T cell receptor (beta chain) sequence with its context. Its cognate antigen is unknown. Clones were sequenced by immunoSEQ multiplex PCR, and TCRdb holds only the in-frame ones, with some missing. The sample lists around 90,000 clones; around 90% were seen once. V shed 0 bases and J 6 bases; nucleotides not matched to a gene: 3. The CDR3 is made up of 14 amino acids. In germline, CDR1 is SGHRS, CDR2 YFSETQ. The data stem from a study of graft-versus-host responses after intestinal transplantation. This specimen consisted of unstimulated CD4+ T cells sorted from spleen or lymph node cells, obtained before intestinal transplant. The chain links TRBV5-1 to TRBJ2-1, with 7 bases aligning to TRBD1. This receptor was identified in a human donor who received an intestinal transplant. CDR3 coding DNA: TGCGCCAGCAGCTTGGGAGGACAGGTCAATGAGCAGTTCTTC. This codes for CASSLGGQVNEQFF.